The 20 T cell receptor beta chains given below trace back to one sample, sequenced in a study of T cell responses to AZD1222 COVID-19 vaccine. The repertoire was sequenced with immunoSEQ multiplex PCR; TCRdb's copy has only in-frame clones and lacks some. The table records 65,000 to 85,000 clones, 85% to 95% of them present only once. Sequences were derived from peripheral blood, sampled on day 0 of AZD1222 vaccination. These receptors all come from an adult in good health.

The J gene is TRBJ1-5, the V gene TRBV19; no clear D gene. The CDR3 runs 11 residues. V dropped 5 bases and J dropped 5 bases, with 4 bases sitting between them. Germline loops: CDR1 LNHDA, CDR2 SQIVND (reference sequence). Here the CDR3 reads CASSDYQPQHF. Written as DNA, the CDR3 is TGTGCCAGTAGTGATTATCAGCCCCAGCATTTT.

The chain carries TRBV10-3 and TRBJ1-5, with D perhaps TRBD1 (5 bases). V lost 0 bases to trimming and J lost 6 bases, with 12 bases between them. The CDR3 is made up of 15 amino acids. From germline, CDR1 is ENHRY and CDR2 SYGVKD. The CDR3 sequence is CAISESAGGAQPQHF. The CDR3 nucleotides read TGTGCCATCAGTGAGTCTGCGGGGGGTGCTCAGCCCCAGCATTTT.

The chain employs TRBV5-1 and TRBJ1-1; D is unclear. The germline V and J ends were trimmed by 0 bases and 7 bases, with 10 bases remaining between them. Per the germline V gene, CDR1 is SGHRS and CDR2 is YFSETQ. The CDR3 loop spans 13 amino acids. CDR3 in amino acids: CASSLAGWNEAFF. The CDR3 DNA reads TGCGCCAGCAGCTTGGCAGGATGGAATGAAGCTTTCTTT.

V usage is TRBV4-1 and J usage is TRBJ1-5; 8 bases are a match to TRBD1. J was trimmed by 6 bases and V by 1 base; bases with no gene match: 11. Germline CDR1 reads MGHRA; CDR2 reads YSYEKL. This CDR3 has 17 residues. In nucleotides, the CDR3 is TGCGCCAGCAGCCAAGTTTGGGGGACAGGTTGGTCTCAGCCCCAGCATTTT. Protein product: CASSQVWGTGWSQPQHF.

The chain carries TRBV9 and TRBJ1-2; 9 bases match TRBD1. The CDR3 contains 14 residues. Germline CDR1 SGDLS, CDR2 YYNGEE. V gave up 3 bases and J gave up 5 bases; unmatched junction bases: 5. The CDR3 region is CASSAPGTGYGYTF. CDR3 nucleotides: TGTGCCAGCAGCGCCCCCGGGACAGGGTATGGCTACACCTTC. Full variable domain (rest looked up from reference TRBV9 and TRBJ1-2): DSGVTQTPKHLITATGQRVTLRCSPRSGDLSVYWYQQSLDQGLQFLIQYYNGEERAKGNILERFSAQQFPDLHSELNLSSLELGDSALYFCASSAPGTGYGYTFGSGTRLTVV.

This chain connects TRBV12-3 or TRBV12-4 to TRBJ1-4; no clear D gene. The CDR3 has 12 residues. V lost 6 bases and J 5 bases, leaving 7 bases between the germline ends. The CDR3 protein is CASSRANEKLFF. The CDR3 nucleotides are TGTGCCAGCAGCCGGGCCAATGAAAAACTGTTTTTT.

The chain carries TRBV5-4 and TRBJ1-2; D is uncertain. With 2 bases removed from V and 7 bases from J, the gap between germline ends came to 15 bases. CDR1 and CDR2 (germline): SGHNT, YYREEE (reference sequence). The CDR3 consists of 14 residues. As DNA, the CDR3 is TGTGCCAGCAGCTTAGAGACCCAATACTCTGGCTACACCTTC. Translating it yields CASSLETQYSGYTF.

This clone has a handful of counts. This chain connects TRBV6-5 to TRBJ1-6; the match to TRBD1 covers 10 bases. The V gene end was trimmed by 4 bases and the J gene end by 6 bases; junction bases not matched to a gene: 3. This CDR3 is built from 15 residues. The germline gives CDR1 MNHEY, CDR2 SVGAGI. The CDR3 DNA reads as TGTGCCAGCAGTTCGGGACAGGGGCTTAATTCACCCCTCCACTTT. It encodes CASSSGQGLNSPLHF.

DNA for the CDR3: TGTGCCAGCAGCCCCAGCCGGTGGGGGGGTAAAATAGACGAGCAGTACTTC. It codes for CASSPSRWGGKIDEQYF. The J gene is TRBJ2-7, the V gene TRBV7-8; 7 bases match TRBD2. The CDR3 length is 17 residues. Germline loops: CDR1 SGHVS, CDR2 FQNEAQ. V was pared by 5 bases and J by 5 bases, with 18 bases of the junction left unmatched.

The CDR3 DNA follows: TGTGCCAGCAGCGGTAACTCTGGAAACACCATATATTTT. Protein product: CASSGNSGNTIYF. This chain joins TRBV5-4 and TRBJ1-3; the D is unclear. Germline values: CDR1 SGHNT, CDR2 YYREEE (reference sequence). Trimming left V 4 bases short and J 0 bases short, with 5 bases between. The CDR3 contains 13 residues.

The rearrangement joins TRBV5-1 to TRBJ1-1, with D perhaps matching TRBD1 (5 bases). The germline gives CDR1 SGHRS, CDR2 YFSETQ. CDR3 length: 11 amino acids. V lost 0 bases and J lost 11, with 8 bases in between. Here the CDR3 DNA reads TGCGCCAGCAGCTTGGGGGGGAGTGCTTTCTTT. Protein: CASSLGGSAFF.

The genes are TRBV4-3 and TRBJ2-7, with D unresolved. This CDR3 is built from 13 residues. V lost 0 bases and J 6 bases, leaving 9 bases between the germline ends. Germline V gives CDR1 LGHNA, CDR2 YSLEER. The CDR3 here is CASSQDYYGEQYF. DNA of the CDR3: TGCGCCAGCAGCCAAGACTATTATGGCGAGCAGTACTTC.

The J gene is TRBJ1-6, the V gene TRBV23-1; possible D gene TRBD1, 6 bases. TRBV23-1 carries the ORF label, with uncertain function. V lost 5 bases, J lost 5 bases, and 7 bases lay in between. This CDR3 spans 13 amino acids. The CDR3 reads CASSRQDNSPLHF. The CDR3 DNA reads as TGCGCCAGCAGTAGACAGGATAATTCACCCCTCCACTTT.

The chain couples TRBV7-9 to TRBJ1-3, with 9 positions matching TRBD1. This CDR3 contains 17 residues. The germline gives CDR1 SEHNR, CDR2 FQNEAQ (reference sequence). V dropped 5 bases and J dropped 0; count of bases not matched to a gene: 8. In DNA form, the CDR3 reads TGTGCCAGCAGCCGGGTAACAGGGGGCAGCTCTGGAAACACCATATATTTT. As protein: CASSRVTGGSSGNTIYF.

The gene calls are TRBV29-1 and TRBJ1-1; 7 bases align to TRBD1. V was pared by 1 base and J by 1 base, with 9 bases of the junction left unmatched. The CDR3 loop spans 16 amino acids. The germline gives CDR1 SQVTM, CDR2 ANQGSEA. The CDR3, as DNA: TGCAGCGTTGAAGGGGGGGCTAGGGGGCCGAACACTGAAGCTTTCTTT. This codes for CSVEGGARGPNTEAFF.

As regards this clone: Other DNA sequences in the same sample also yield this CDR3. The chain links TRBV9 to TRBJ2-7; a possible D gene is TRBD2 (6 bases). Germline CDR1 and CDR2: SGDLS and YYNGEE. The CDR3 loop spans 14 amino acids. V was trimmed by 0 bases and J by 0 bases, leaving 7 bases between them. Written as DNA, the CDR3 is TGTGCCAGCAGCGTAGTCGGGAGCTCCTACGAGCAGTACTTC. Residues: CASSVVGSSYEQYF.

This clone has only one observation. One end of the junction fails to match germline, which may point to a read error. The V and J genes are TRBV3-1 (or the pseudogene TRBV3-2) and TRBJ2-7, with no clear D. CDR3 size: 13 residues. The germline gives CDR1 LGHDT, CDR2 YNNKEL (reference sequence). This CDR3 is CASSQGAPYKQYF. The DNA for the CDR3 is TGTGCCAGCAGCCAAGGGGCCCCCTACAAGCAGTACTTC.

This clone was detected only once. The CDR3 region is CASSSLRKGGDTQYF. In DNA form, the CDR3 reads TGTGCCAGCAGCTCACTTAGGAAGGGTGGAGATACGCAGTATTTT. The chain has TRBV7-2 and TRBJ2-3; unclear D gene. The CDR3 covers 15 residues. CDR1 is SGHTA and CDR2 is FQGNSA in the germline V gene. Trimming took 4 bases from V and 5 from J, leaving 16 bases between them.

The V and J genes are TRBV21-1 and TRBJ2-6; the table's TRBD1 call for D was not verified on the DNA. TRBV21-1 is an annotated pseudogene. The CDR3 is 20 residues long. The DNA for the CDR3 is TGTGCCAGCAGCATACTCCCCAGAATTCGACAGGGTTCAGGGGCCAACGTCCTGACTTTC. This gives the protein CASSILPRIRQGSGANVLTF.

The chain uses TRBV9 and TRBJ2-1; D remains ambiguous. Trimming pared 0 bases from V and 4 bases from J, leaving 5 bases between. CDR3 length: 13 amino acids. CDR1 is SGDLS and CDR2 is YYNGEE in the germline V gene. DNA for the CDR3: TGTGCCAGCAGCGTAGCACAGTACAATGAGCAGTTCTTC. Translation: CASSVAQYNEQFF. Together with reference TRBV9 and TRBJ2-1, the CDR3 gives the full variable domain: DSGVTQTPKHLITATGQRVTLRCSPRSGDLSVYWYQQSLDQGLQFLIQYYNGEERAKGNILERFSAQQFPDLHSELNLSSLELGDSALYFCASSVAQYNEQFFGPGTRLTVL.